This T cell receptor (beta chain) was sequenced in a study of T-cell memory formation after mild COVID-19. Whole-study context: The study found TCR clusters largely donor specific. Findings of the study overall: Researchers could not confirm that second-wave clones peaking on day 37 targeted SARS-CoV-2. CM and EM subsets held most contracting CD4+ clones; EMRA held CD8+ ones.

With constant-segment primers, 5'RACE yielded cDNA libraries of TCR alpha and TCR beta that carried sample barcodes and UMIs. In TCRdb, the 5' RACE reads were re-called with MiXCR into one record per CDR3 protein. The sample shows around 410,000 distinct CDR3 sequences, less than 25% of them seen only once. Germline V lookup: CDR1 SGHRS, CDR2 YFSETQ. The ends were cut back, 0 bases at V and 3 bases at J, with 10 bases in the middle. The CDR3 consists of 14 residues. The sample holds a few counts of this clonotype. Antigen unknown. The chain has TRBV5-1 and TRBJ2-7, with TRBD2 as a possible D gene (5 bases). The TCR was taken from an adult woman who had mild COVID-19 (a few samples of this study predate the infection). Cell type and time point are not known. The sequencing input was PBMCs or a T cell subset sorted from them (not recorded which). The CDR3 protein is CASSLDKGGYEQYF. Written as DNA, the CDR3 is TGCGCCAGCAGCTTGGATAAAGGAGGCTACGAGCAGTACTTC.